Included here is one T cell receptor (beta chain) sequence, with context. What it binds is not known. This entry belongs to a study of blood T cells in healthy people across ages. V lost 0 bases and J 4 bases, leaving 9 bases between the germline ends. The germline V gene has CDR1 MNHNS and CDR2 SASEGT. This CDR3 spans 15 amino acids. Study-level findings and limits: More naive CD4+ cells and higher diversity were found in long-lived than in aged donors.

Using a J-beta primer mix together with a sample-barcoded 5' primer, a second PCR was run for about 6 to 11 cycles. TCRdb processed the 5' RACE reads anew with MiXCR; each CDR3 protein has one entry. The sample shows hundreds of thousands of distinct CDR3 sequences, roughly 50% of them seen only once. The study drew donors from healthy Caucasian individuals in Russia aged about 6 to 95. Isolated per sample were at least 6 million PBMCs. V gene TRBV6-1 combines with J gene TRBJ1-4; tentative D call: TRBD1 (5 bases). Input material: blood. The source is a man under 40 in good health. CDR3 amino acids: CASSEAWGINEKLFF. CDR3 sequence (DNA): TGTGCCAGCAGTGAAGCTTGGGGGATTAATGAAAAACTGTTTTTT.